This TCR beta chain came from a study of T cell changes during pregnancy in multiple sclerosis. Germline loops: CDR1 SGHTA, CDR2 FQGTGA. The CDR3 length is 17 residues. J gave up 3 bases and V 2 bases, and 9 bases lay outside the gene matches. TCRdb's table, derived via immunoSEQ multiplex PCR, lists solely in-frame clones and lacks some. The repertoire consists of approximately 44,000 clones, with roughly nine tenths occurring once and the leading ten covering around 0.78%. The source material was CD4+ T cells from peripheral blood mononuclear cells, sampled before pregnancy. The receptor was isolated from a female donor with multiple sclerosis, enrolled in a pregnancy study. The chain uses TRBV7-3 and TRBJ1-4; TRBD1 matches at 7 bases. The CDR3 DNA sequence: TGTGCCAGCAGCTTAGCCCCTCGACAGGGTGCTAATGAAAAACTGTTTTTT. It yields the protein CASSLAPRQGANEKLFF.